This TCR beta chain was sequenced during a study of siplizumab effects on memory and regulatory T cells. Study results and limitations: Significantly reduced by siplizumab was the cumulative frequency of alloreactive sequences, namely those traceable to unstimulated CD4+ memory cells. The authors did not confirm suppressive function in proliferating Tregs from siplizumab cultures.

Repertoires were generated with immunoSEQ multiplex PCR, while TCRdb's copy carries only in-frame clones and drops some. Among some 99,000 clones listed, about 90% were seen once. With regard to this clone: The antigen is unknown.

V lost 0 bases and J 1 base, leaving 8 bases between the germline ends. Germline-derived CDR1 and CDR2 are MNHNY and SVGAGI (reference sequence). This CDR3 is 15 amino acids long. The rearrangement links TRBV6-6 to TRBJ2-3; D is uncertain. Source material: Tregs sorted from blood. The TCR comes from a human donor in good health. The CDR3 DNA sequence: TGTGCCAGCAGTTACTCACGGAGCCGCACAGATACGCAGTATTTT. Translating it yields CASSYSRSRTDTQYF.